A selection of T cell receptor beta chains follows, all from one sample in a study of T cells in Graves' hyperthyroidism and ophthalmopathy. From the multiplex PCR reads, TCRdb called clonotypes with MiXCR, one entry per CDR3 protein. The sample yields about 550,000 distinct CDR3 sequences, around 20% seen once. The sequenced sample consisted of blood. The receptor source for this set is a man aged 18 to 29 with Graves' hyperthyroidism. Both conserved end residues are part of each CDR3. The D gene is left open where the match is weak. A row's size may be missing; if present it is once, few, many or a size class.

>TRBJ2-3|TRBV6-2/TRBV6-3|many|14|NA
CASSFGESTDTQYF
TGTGCCAGCTCCTTCGGAGAGAGCACAGATACGCAGTATTTT
>TRBJ1-5|TRBV28|many|15|NA
CASTQLAGSNQPQHF
TGTGCCAGCACCCAACTGGCAGGGAGCAATCAGCCCCAGCATTTT
>TRBJ2-5|TRBV11-2|many|15|NA
CASSSRTAQQETQYF
TGTGCCAGCAGCTCACGGACAGCACAACAAGAGACCCAGTACTTC
>TRBJ2-6|TRBV14|NA|21|TRBD1
CASSPKTPSGTGNWGANVLTF
TGTGCCAGCAGCCCGAAGACCCCCTCCGGGACAGGGAATTGGGGGGCCAACGTCCTGACTTTC
>TRBJ2-7|TRBV6-5|many|14|NA
CASSSDSLGGEQYF
TGTGCCAGCAGTTCGGACAGCCTTGGGGGCGAGCAGTACTTC
>TRBJ1-1|TRBV7-9|many|13|NA
CASSLEMMEGAFF
TGTGCCAGCAGCTTAGAAATGATGGAAGGGGCTTTCTTT
>TRBJ1-1|TRBV20-1|many|14|NA
CSARDPRGRTEAFF
TGCAGTGCTAGAGATCCAAGGGGCCGCACTGAAGCTTTCTTT
>TRBJ2-7|TRBV27|many|14|NA
CASSSIFQGNEQYF
TGTGCCAGCAGTTCTATCTTTCAGGGTAACGAGCAGTACTTC
>TRBJ2-7|TRBV28|NA|14|NA
CASTNRELSYEQYF
TGTGCCAGTACAAACAGGGAACTTAGCTACGAGCAGTACTTC
>TRBJ1-1|TRBV6-5|many|14|NA
CASSSEDMDTEAFF
TGTGCCAGCAGTTCCGAGGACATGGACACTGAAGCTTTCTTT
>TRBJ1-1|TRBV6-5|many|15|NA
CASSYYSGMNTEAFF
TGTGCCAGCAGTTACTATTCCGGGATGAACACTGAAGCTTTCTTT